The 18 T cell receptor beta chains given below trace back to one sample, sequenced in a study of early T cells in non-severe SARS-CoV-2 infection. MiXCR was run by TCRdb on the 5' RACE reads, yielding one entry per CDR3 protein. The profile shows about 70,000 distinct CDR3 sequences, approximately 12% of them singletons. Source material: whole blood. Every receptor here comes from an adult who was a healthcare worker with PCR-confirmed SARS-CoV-2 infection or an uninfected control (not recorded which).

The table lists this clonotype with many counts. The chain is built from TRBV4-3 and TRBJ2-1; TRBD2 agrees at 9 bases. Germline trimming cut 3 bases from V and 7 bases from J; bases unmatched to any gene: 10. Germline V lookup: CDR1 LGHNA, CDR2 YSLEER. The CDR3 runs 16 residues. In DNA, the CDR3 is TGCGCCAGCAGCCAGGCCCTAGCGGGATGGGGAAATGAGCAGTTCTTC. It specifies CASSQALAGWGNEQFF.

The chain has TRBV28 and TRBJ2-5; 9 bases are shared with TRBD2. The CDR3 has 17 residues. J lost 4 bases, V lost 6 bases, and 15 bases had no gene match. Germline V gene data show CDR1 as MDHEN and CDR2 as SYDVKM. CDR3 bases: TGTGCCAGCAGCCCCTTTGGGTTCTCGCGGGGGGGAGAGACCCAGTACTTC. This sequence encodes CASSPFGFSRGGETQYF.

The chain has TRBV6-5 and TRBJ2-1; TRBD2 aligns across 8 bases. Germline CDR1 is MNHEY and CDR2 is SVGAGI. V shed 2 bases and J 6 bases; nucleotides not matched to a gene: 6. The CDR3 sequence is 15 residues long. Here the CDR3 DNA reads TGTGCCAGCAGTTACGCTGCGGGGGGCGGCAATGAGCAGTTCTTC. This translates into CASSYAAGGGNEQFF.

This clonotype was picked up many times. J is TRBJ1-3 and V is TRBV15; no reliable D call. Trimming shortened V by 0 bases and J by 0 bases, and 9 bases separated the two germline ends. The CDR3 consists of 16 residues. Germline loops: CDR1 LNHNV, CDR2 YYDKDF (reference sequence). The CDR3 reads CATSRDSANSGNTIYF. The CDR3 nucleotides are TGTGCCACCAGCAGAGATTCAGCCAACTCTGGAAACACCATATATTTT.

This clonotype was found many times. The V gene is TRBV2, the J gene TRBJ2-2; possibly TRBD2 for D (6 bases). The CDR3 sequence is 16 residues long. Germline loops: CDR1 SNHLY, CDR2 FYNNEI. V lost 2 bases to trimming and J lost 6 bases, with 16 bases between them. The CDR3 DNA follows: TGTGCCAGCAGTGAACCCTTGGCGGGACCCCCCGGGGAGCTGTTTTTT. Its protein product is CASSEPLAGPPGELFF.

Details on this clonotype: A much larger clone lies one base from this, so it may be a read error. The rearrangement uses TRBV7-6 and TRBJ2-6, with D hard to call. Germline CDR1 and CDR2: SGHVS and FNYEAQ. CDR3 length: 15 residues. The CDR3 DNA reads as TGTGTCAGCAGCTTCGGCGGATCTGGGGCCAACGTCCTGACTTTC. Its protein is CVSSFGGSGANVLTF. Combining the CDR3 with reference TRBV7-6 and TRBJ2-6 gives the whole variable domain GAGVSQSPRYKVTKRGQDVALRCDPISGHVSLYWYRQALGQGPEFLTYFNYEAQQDKSGLPNDRFSAERPEGSISTLTIQRTEQRDSAMYRCVSSFGGSGANVLTFGAGSRLTVL.

This clonotype was observed many times. The chain is built from TRBV7-8 and TRBJ2-2, with 8 bases matching TRBD2. J was trimmed by 6 bases and V by 5 bases; bases with no gene match: 5. CDR1 and CDR2 (germline): SGHVS, FQNEAQ. This CDR3 spans 14 amino acids. DNA for the CDR3: TGTGCCAGCAGCGACTGGACTAGCTCCGGGGAGCTGTTTTTT. It is translated as CASSDWTSSGELFF.

This clonotype was seen many times. The chain has TRBV24-1 and TRBJ2-2, with D hard to call. The CDR3 consists of 15 residues. V was cut by 4 bases and J by 7 bases, with 15 bases left in between. The V gene's germline CDR1 is KGHDR and CDR2 SFDVKD. The CDR3 loop is CATSEEPAVGGELFF. In DNA, the CDR3 is TGTGCCACCAGTGAGGAGCCGGCGGTTGGCGGGGAGCTGTTTTTT.

This clonotype was seen repeatedly, ten times or more. The V call is TRBV24-1, the J call TRBJ2-3, with 9 bases fitting TRBD1. Trimming took 1 base from V and 2 from J; bases not matched to a gene: 9. Germline CDR1 and CDR2: KGHDR and SFDVKD. The CDR3 is made up of 18 amino acids. CDR3 in DNA: TGTGCCACCAGTGATTTAACAGGGGGCTCATGGGACACAGATACGCAGTATTTT. Translating gives CATSDLTGGSWDTDTQYF.

This clonotype has ten or more counts. The CDR3 region is CASSAGGPLHF. In nucleotides, the CDR3 is TGTGCCAGCAGCGCAGGGGGACCCCTCCACTTT. The chain combines TRBV11-2 with TRBJ1-6, with 7 bases lining up with TRBD1. Trimming cost V 5 bases and J 12 bases; bases outside gene matches: 1. CDR1 is SGHAT, CDR2 FQNNGV, per germline. The CDR3 has 11 amino acids.

This clonotype was observed at least ten times. The V gene is TRBV20-1, the J gene TRBJ2-1; D gene uncertain. The germline CDR1 and CDR2 sequences are DFQATT and SNEGSKA (reference sequence). The V and J ends lost 1 base and 9 bases respectively, with 13 bases between them. There are 13 residues in the CDR3. The CDR3 DNA reads TGCAGTGCTAGAGGGCTATCTTATGGTGAGCAGTTCTTC. It encodes CSARGLSYGEQFF.

V and J are TRBV4-3 and TRBJ2-1; no definite D call. Germline assignment: CDR1 LGHNA and CDR2 YSLEER. The CDR3 loop spans 16 amino acids. The V gene lost 4 bases and the J gene lost 2 bases, with 15 bases spanning the gap. The CDR3 loop reads CASSPRANGPYNEQFF. CDR3 DNA sequence: TGCGCCAGCAGCCCCCGTGCCAATGGGCCCTACAATGAGCAGTTCTTC.

This clonotype was picked up a small number of times. The chain couples TRBV10-3 to TRBJ1-6, with D uncertain. Germline CDR1 ENHRY, CDR2 SYGVKD. The CDR3 spans 13 residues. Between the trimmed V and J ends, which lost 0 bases and 10 bases, there was a span of 7 bases. Here the CDR3 reads CAISESIGSPLHF. CDR3 nucleotide sequence: TGTGCCATCAGTGAGTCGATTGGCTCACCCCTCCACTTT.

The table lists this clonotype with a few counts. The CDR3 sequence is CASSLDRAEQYF. DNA for the CDR3: TGCGCCAGCAGCTTGGATAGGGCCGAGCAGTACTTC. The genes are TRBV5-1 and TRBJ2-7; unclear D gene. Germline V lookup: CDR1 SGHRS, CDR2 YFSETQ. Between the trimmed V and J ends, which lost 0 bases and 6 bases, there was a span of 7 bases. This CDR3 has 12 residues.

The rearrangement uses TRBV28 and TRBJ2-1; 8 bases fit TRBD2. In germline, CDR1 is MDHEN, CDR2 SYDVKM. V was pared by 8 bases and J by 1 base, with 10 bases of the junction left unmatched. The CDR3 covers 16 residues. CDR3 sequence: CASGRPSGSSYNEQFF. The CDR3 bases are TGTGCCAGCGGTAGGCCCAGCGGGAGTTCCTACAATGAGCAGTTCTTC.

This clonotype was picked up many times. This chain connects TRBV7-2 to TRBJ2-5; D is uncertain. Germline V gene data show CDR1 as SGHTA and CDR2 as FQGNSA. The CDR3 totals 13 residues. V was pared by 1 base and J by 5 bases, with 8 bases between. The CDR3 DNA reads as TGTGCCAGCAGCTTAGGGGTCCGGGAGACCCAGTACTTC. This codes for CASSLGVRETQYF.

Ten or more counts support this clonotype. V and J are TRBV6-1 and TRBJ1-4, with TRBD1 as a possible D gene (5 bases). The V end lost 0 bases, the J end lost 8 bases, and 16 bases lay between the germline ends. This CDR3 has 16 amino acids. Looked up from germline, CDR1 is MNHNS and CDR2 is SASEGT. CDR3 in DNA: TGTGCCAGCAGTGAAGCGGTCCGGGGCCGAAAGGAAAAACTGTTTTTT. Translated: CASSEAVRGRKEKLFF.

V usage is TRBV29-1 and J usage is TRBJ2-5; D perhaps matches TRBD2 (6 bases). Trimming pared 7 bases from V and 5 bases from J, leaving 17 bases between. The CDR3 is made up of 13 amino acids. Germline CDR1 SQVTM, CDR2 ANQGSEA. CDR3: CSGRRDWAETQYF. The DNA for the CDR3 is TGCAGCGGCCGCCGGGACTGGGCGGAGACCCAGTACTTC.